The 28 T cell receptor beta chains below all came from one sample that was sequenced in a study of T-cell reconstitution after alpha-beta-depleted transplantation in children. Molecular barcoding with unique molecular identifiers was used for the TCRbeta library. TCRdb passed the PCR reads through MiXCR, listing each CDR3 protein once. This sample has tens of thousands of distinct CDR3 sequences, with 5.8% found just once. The sample in question was PBMCs, mostly from graft donor cells, obtained 60 days after TCRalphabeta/CD19-depleted stem cell transplant. The receptors originated from a female patient under 10 years old who had a stem cell transplant for aplastic anemia, so the T cells may come from the graft donor.

This clonotype was seen ten or more times. The chain employs TRBV7-9 and TRBJ1-2, with D maybe TRBD1 (5 bases). Germline loops: CDR1 SEHNR, CDR2 FQNEAQ (reference sequence). The V and J ends lost 5 bases and 2 bases respectively, with 6 bases between them. The CDR3 contains 12 residues. For the CDR3, the DNA is TGTGCCAGCAGCCGGGACAACTATGGCTACACCTTC. Translating gives CASSRDNYGYTF.

The rearrangement uses TRBV5-1 and TRBJ2-7, with D maybe TRBD1 (6 bases). Trimming left V 5 bases short and J 4 bases short, with 16 bases between. There are 14 residues in the CDR3. The germline V gene has CDR1 SGHRS and CDR2 YFSETQ. The CDR3 DNA reads as TGCGCCAGCAGGCCGGGACATATTTTTTACGAGCAGTACTTC. It specifies CASRPGHIFYEQYF.

This clonotype was detected many times. This chain connects TRBV6-1 to TRBJ1-2; TRBD1 aligns across 9 bases. CDR1 and CDR2 from the germline V gene are MNHNS and SASEGT. The CDR3 has 15 amino acids. Unmatched junction bases numbered 5, after V lost 2 bases and J lost 4 bases. CDR3 loop: CASSENWDRVYGYTF. CDR3 bases: TGTGCCAGCAGTGAAAATTGGGACAGGGTCTATGGCTACACCTTC.

This clonotype was recorded at least ten times. V is TRBV6-1 and J is TRBJ2-5, with 10 bases aligning to TRBD1. Unmatched junction bases numbered 5, after V lost 6 bases and J lost 4 bases. The germline V gene encodes CDR1 MNHNS and CDR2 SASEGT. The CDR3 is 14 amino acids. The CDR3 here is CASSVDRGRETQYF. The CDR3 DNA follows: TGTGCCAGCAGCGTGGACAGGGGGAGAGAGACCCAGTACTTC.

This clonotype was counted at least ten times. V and J are TRBV20-1 and TRBJ2-1; 14 bases are shared with TRBD2. Germline loops: CDR1 DFQATT, CDR2 SNEGSKA (reference sequence). Trimming at V came to 2 bases and at J to 6 bases, leaving 6 bases not matched to a gene. The CDR3 length is 16 residues. CDR3 residues: CSARYGLAGGFNEQFF. The CDR3, as DNA: TGCAGTGCTAGATACGGACTAGCGGGGGGTTTCAATGAGCAGTTCTTC.

There are many counts of this clonotype. J is TRBJ2-7 and V is TRBV6-5, with D hard to call. This CDR3 region has 15 residues. The V gene lost 6 bases and the J gene lost 2 bases, with 17 bases spanning the gap. Germline V gene data show CDR1 as MNHEY and CDR2 as SVGAGI. CDR3: CASSLQQTGPYEQYF. The CDR3 DNA reads as TGTGCCAGCAGCCTCCAACAGACTGGTCCCTACGAGCAGTACTTC.

By sample fraction, this clonotype is medium-sized. The chain couples TRBV10-3 to TRBJ2-1, with D hard to call. Germline assignment: CDR1 ENHRY and CDR2 SYGVKD. V was trimmed by 1 base and J by 10 bases, leaving 8 bases between them. The CDR3 loop spans 12 amino acids. The CDR3 here is CAISEYVQEQFF. DNA for the CDR3: TGTGCCATCAGTGAGTATGTCCAAGAGCAGTTCTTC.

This clonotype was detected a few times. V gene TRBV3-1 combines with J gene TRBJ1-3, with no clear D. CDR3 length: 15 amino acids. Trimming took 1 base from V and 4 from J, leaving 11 bases between them. CDR1 and CDR2 from the germline V gene are LGHDT and YNNKEL (reference sequence). Written as DNA, the CDR3 is TGTGCCAGCAGCCAAGCCGGGGAAGGAGGAAACACCATATATTTT. Its translation is CASSQAGEGGNTIYF.

This clonotype occurred many times. This rearrangement joins TRBV7-9 to TRBJ1-1, with 7 bases that match TRBD1. Trimming at V came to 7 bases and at J to 1 base, leaving 9 bases not matched to a gene. Germline CDR1 is SEHNR and CDR2 is FQNEAQ (reference sequence). The CDR3 runs to 15 residues. For the CDR3, the DNA is TGTGCCAGCACCAAAGACAGGGCTAAGAACACTGAAGCTTTCTTT. This codes for CASTKDRAKNTEAFF.

This clonotype was observed many times. The gene calls are TRBV6-1 and TRBJ2-3; 11 bases map to TRBD2. The CDR3 extends over 15 amino acids. V lost 5 bases, J lost 3 bases, and 4 bases stayed unmatched. CDR1 and CDR2 from the germline V gene are MNHNS and SASEGT. The CDR3 bases are TGTGCCAGCAGTTCTCTAGCGGGAGGAACAGATACGCAGTATTTT. The encoded protein is CASSSLAGGTDTQYF.

The chain has TRBV25-1 and TRBJ1-3; D is undetermined. This CDR3 has 15 amino acids. CDR1 MGHDK and CDR2 SYGVNS come from the germline V gene. Trimming removed 2 bases from V and 0 bases from J, with 8 bases in between. CDR3 sequence reads: CASSETRVSGNTIYF. The CDR3, as DNA: TGTGCCAGCAGTGAAACGCGGGTCTCTGGAAACACCATATATTTT.

This clonotype was seen repeatedly, ten times or more. The chain employs TRBV6-1 and TRBJ2-5; TRBD1 agrees at 8 bases. Trimming took 8 bases from V and 7 from J; bases not matched to a gene: 9. Germline CDR1 is MNHNS and CDR2 is SASEGT. The CDR3 has 13 amino acids. As DNA, the CDR3 is TGTGCCAGCCTCCCGACAGGGGAAGGGACCCAGTACTTC. As protein: CASLPTGEGTQYF.

The chain links TRBV6-1 to TRBJ2-7; 9 bases agree with TRBD2. V shed 2 bases, J shed 1 base, and the junction held 6 bases outside the gene matches. The CDR3 is 16 amino acids. Germline V gene data show CDR1 as MNHNS and CDR2 as SASEGT. CDR3 nucleotides: TGTGCCAGCAGTGAAAGGGCTAGCGGGACTTCCTACGAGCAGTACTTC. This codes for CASSERASGTSYEQYF.

At least ten counts were recorded for this clonotype. This sequence joins TRBV28 and TRBJ2-5; D is possibly TRBD2 (7 bases). CDR3 size: 13 residues. Germline V CDR1 and CDR2: MDHEN, SYDVKM. The V gene lost 11 bases and the J gene lost 5 bases, with 18 bases spanning the gap. The CDR3 loop is CASKGGARETQYF. DNA for the CDR3: TGTGCCTCAAAAGGGGGGGCGCGGGAGACCCAGTACTTC.

This clonotype has at least ten counts. The chain uses TRBV20-1 and TRBJ2-1; 7 bases agree with TRBD2. This CDR3 is 14 amino acids long. The V gene end was trimmed by 1 base and the J gene end by 7 bases; junction bases not matched to a gene: 7. From germline, CDR1 is DFQATT and CDR2 SNEGSKA (reference sequence). CDR3 in DNA: TGCAGTGCTAGAGTACTAGCGAGAGAGAATGAGCAGTTCTTC. The encoded protein is CSARVLARENEQFF.

This clonotype was recorded at least ten times. The V call is TRBV5-1, the J call TRBJ1-1, with a weak D call TRBD1 (6 bases). Between the trimmed V and J ends, which lost 3 bases and 4 bases, there was a span of 19 bases. Germline CDR1 and CDR2: SGHRS and YFSETQ. The CDR3 loop spans 16 amino acids. CDR3 sequence reads: CASSSQGTGSITEAFF. The CDR3 nucleotides are TGCGCCAGCAGCTCACAGGGTACGGGGTCGATCACTGAAGCTTTCTTT.

This clonotype was recorded many times. The rearrangement links TRBV20-1 to TRBJ2-7; D is possibly TRBD2 (5 bases). The ends were cut back, 4 bases at V and 3 bases at J, with 16 bases in the middle. Germline-derived CDR1 and CDR2 are DFQATT and SNEGSKA (reference sequence). The CDR3 has 14 amino acids. CDR3 sequence reads: CSATRTGRFYEQYF. The CDR3 region has the DNA TGCAGTGCTACCAGGACGGGAAGATTCTACGAGCAGTACTTC.

There are many counts of this clonotype. V is TRBV11-2 and J is TRBJ2-7; 7 bases agree with TRBD2. The CDR3 has 15 residues. Germline assignment: CDR1 SGHAT and CDR2 FQNNGV. V lost 5 bases and J lost 5; bases outside the gene matches: 12. Here the CDR3 reads CASSVSGAGKNEQYF. CDR3 nucleotide sequence: TGTGCCAGCAGCGTAAGCGGGGCAGGGAAAAACGAGCAGTACTTC.

This chain uses TRBV18 with TRBJ2-1, with D possibly being TRBD2 (5 bases). This CDR3 has 13 amino acids. Trimming removed 3 bases at V and 8 bases at J, with 11 bases between. Looked up from germline, CDR1 is KGHSH and CDR2 is LQKENI. The CDR3 DNA sequence: TGTGCCAGCTCACCGAGAGGGAACGATGAGCAGTTCTTC. Translated, it gives CASSPRGNDEQFF.

This clonotype has a count of ten or more. The chain uses TRBV10-3 and TRBJ1-4; D is unresolved. V lost 6 bases and J 8 bases, leaving 10 bases between the germline ends. The length of the CDR3 is 12 residues. Germline-derived CDR1 and CDR2 are ENHRY and SYGVKD. DNA for the CDR3: TGTGCCATCAGGGGAGACTGGGAAAAACTGTTTTTT. Its protein is CAIRGDWEKLFF.

This clonotype was recorded at least ten times. The chain combines TRBV11-2 with TRBJ2-3, with D possibly matching TRBD1 (8 bases). Germline CDR1 reads SGHAT; CDR2 reads FQNNGV. This CDR3 is 17 amino acids long. Trimming removed 5 bases from V and 1 base from J, with 19 bases in between. The CDR3 DNA reads TGTGCCAGCAGCGTAACTAGACAGGGGAGGGGCACAGATACGCAGTATTTT. This encodes CASSVTRQGRGTDTQYF.

The chain uses TRBV6-1 and TRBJ1-3; D ambiguous. CDR3 length equals 12 residues. V was clipped by 9 bases and J by 2 bases, with 8 bases between them. Germline loops: CDR1 MNHNS, CDR2 SASEGT. The CDR3 spells CARRVAGNTIYF. The CDR3 nucleotides are TGTGCCAGAAGGGTAGCTGGAAACACCATATATTTT.

This clonotype was seen ten or more times. The V gene is TRBV20-1, the J gene TRBJ2-3, with D maybe TRBD2 (5 bases). This CDR3 has 16 amino acids. Germline CDR1 DFQATT, CDR2 SNEGSKA (reference sequence). The V end was cut by 0 bases, the J end by 3 bases, with 16 bases between. This chain's CDR3 is CSARDFEGARTDTQYF. CDR3 sequence (DNA): TGCAGTGCTAGAGACTTCGAGGGAGCACGGACAGATACGCAGTATTTT.

The chain employs TRBV27 and TRBJ2-2, with 8 bases that match TRBD1. The CDR3 is 15 amino acids. The trim removed 5 bases at V and 7 bases at J, leaving 9 bases unmatched. The germline gives CDR1 MNHEY, CDR2 SMNVEV (reference sequence). The CDR3 is CASSLGQGGVGELFF. As DNA, the CDR3 is TGTGCCAGCAGTCTAGGACAGGGCGGGGTCGGGGAGCTGTTTTTT.

This clonotype was counted at least ten times. The rearrangement uses TRBV12-3 or TRBV12-4 and TRBJ2-6, with 7 bases aligning to TRBD1. With V trimmed by 8 bases and J by 2 bases, 6 bases remained unmatched. The CDR3 loop spans 15 amino acids. CDR3 residues: CASRPDRAGANVLTF. The CDR3, as DNA: TGTGCCAGCCGCCCTGACAGGGCTGGGGCCAACGTCCTGACTTTC.

This clonotype came up many times. V is TRBV7-6 and J is TRBJ2-3; tentative D call: TRBD2 (6 bases). Trimming pared 5 bases from V and 4 bases from J, leaving 19 bases between. Germline V gene lookup returns CDR1 SGHVS and CDR2 FNYEAQ. The CDR3 contains 16 residues. The CDR3 region is CASSRRDGGSPDTQYF. Written as DNA, the CDR3 is TGTGCCAGCAGCCGGCGAGACGGGGGATCTCCAGATACGCAGTATTTT.

Ten or more counts support this clonotype. V and J are TRBV5-1 and TRBJ2-1, with 8 bases matching TRBD2. Unmatched junction bases numbered 9, after V lost 4 bases and J lost 0 bases. CDR3 length equals 17 residues. Germline loops: CDR1 SGHRS, CDR2 YFSETQ. The CDR3 DNA reads as TGCGCCAGCAGCAGGCTCGGGGGGGAGAACTCCTACAATGAGCAGTTCTTC. It yields the protein CASSRLGGENSYNEQFF.

There are many counts of this clonotype. The rearrangement joins TRBV7-8 to TRBJ2-4, with D unresolved. This CDR3 is 12 amino acids long. The V gene lost 2 bases and the J gene lost 7 bases, with 6 bases spanning the gap. Germline CDR1 is SGHVS and CDR2 is FQNEAQ. CDR3 coding DNA: TGTGCCAGCAGCTTATTGGGGAACATTCAGTACTTC. It yields the protein CASSLLGNIQYF.